Below, 13 T cell receptor beta chains from the same sample are listed, as sequenced in a study of regulatory T cells in long-lasting Graves disease. Time point given: newly diagnosed GD, antithyroid drugs for less than 3 months. From RNA extracted from PBMCs, the TCR library was made. Libraries of TCR beta came from iRepertoire HTBI primers plus Arm-PCR of CDR3 regions. TCRdb processed the multiplex PCR reads anew with MiXCR; each CDR3 protein has one entry. The repertoire holds about 440,000 distinct CDR3 sequences, with 15% as singletons. These data also featured in a second study, about T cells in Graves' hyperthyroidism and ophthalmopathy.

The sample in question was peripheral blood mononuclear cells (PBMCs), obtained at new diagnosis, from a patient treated with antithyroid drugs. The receptors here all came from a woman younger than 45 with Graves disease.

This clonotype occurred many times. This chain joins TRBV11-2 and TRBJ2-1; 11 positions agree with TRBD2. This CDR3 comprises 21 residues. J gave up 0 bases and V 6 bases, and 19 bases lay outside the gene matches. From germline, CDR1 is SGHAT and CDR2 FQNNGV. This CDR3 reads CASRHEGDTSGRVSSYNEQFF. The CDR3 nucleotides read TGTGCCAGCAGACACGAGGGGGACACTAGCGGGAGAGTCAGCTCCTACAATGAGCAGTTCTTC.

Concerning this clonotype itself: Given a much more abundant clone one base away, this may be a read error. The genes are TRBV7-2 and TRBJ2-1; unclear D gene. V lost 8 bases and J lost 3, with 5 bases in between. Per the germline V gene, CDR1 is SGHTA and CDR2 is FQGNSA. The CDR3 sequence is 11 residues long. The CDR3 coding sequence is TGTGCCAGCGAGTACTACAATGAGCAGTTCTTC. This translates into CASEYYNEQFF.

The chain carries TRBV24-1 and TRBJ2-3; 8 positions match TRBD1. V shed 5 bases and J 5 bases; nucleotides not matched to a gene: 8. There are 15 residues in the CDR3. Germline V gene sequence: CDR1 KGHDR, CDR2 SFDVKD. CDR3 sequence reads: CATSAGQGLLDTQYF. In DNA form, the CDR3 reads TGTGCCACCAGTGCCGGACAGGGTCTCTTAGATACGCAGTATTTT.

Many counts were recorded for this clonotype. The rearrangement uses TRBV6-1 and TRBJ2-3; D remains ambiguous. CDR1 and CDR2 from the germline V gene are MNHNS and SASEGT. The length of the CDR3 is 13 residues. Trimming pared 7 bases from V and 6 bases from J, leaving 14 bases between. As DNA, the CDR3 is TGTGCCAGCAATTCGCCTAGTGTCGATACGCAGTATTTT. This sequence encodes CASNSPSVDTQYF.

This clonotype has a count of ten or more. This rearrangement joins TRBV5-1 to TRBJ2-1, with a possible D match to TRBD2 (6 bases). The germline gives CDR1 SGHRS, CDR2 YFSETQ. The V gene lost 2 bases and the J gene lost 8 bases, with 20 bases spanning the gap. This CDR3 spans 16 amino acids. CDR3 sequence: CASSFSGTWTWDEQFF. The CDR3 coding sequence is TGCGCCAGCAGCTTCTCCGGGACTTGGACGTGGGATGAGCAGTTCTTC.

This clonotype was counted many times. The chain links TRBV2 to TRBJ1-6; possible D gene TRBD1, 5 bases. Germline V gene lookup returns CDR1 SNHLY and CDR2 FYNNEI. The CDR3 has 16 amino acids. Between the trimmed V and J ends, which lost 3 bases and 4 bases, there was a span of 13 bases. The CDR3 loop reads CASSEAGTAYNSPLHF. The CDR3 DNA is TGTGCCAGCAGTGAGGCTGGGACGGCTTATAATTCACCCCTCCACTTT.

This chain links TRBV5-5 with TRBJ1-1; D not resolved. Germline assignment: CDR1 SGHKS and CDR2 YYEKEE (reference sequence). V was clipped by 2 bases and J by 5 bases, with 16 bases between them. CDR3 length: 15 amino acids. CDR3: CASSLAFGLRTEAFF. In nucleotides, the CDR3 is TGTGCCAGCAGCTTAGCGTTTGGGTTGAGAACTGAAGCTTTCTTT.

This clonotype was recorded many times. The chain couples TRBV20-1 to TRBJ2-1; tentative D call: TRBD1 (7 bases). Trimming left V 3 bases short and J 7 bases short, with 13 bases between. The CDR3 length is 13 residues. Per the germline V gene, CDR1 is DFQATT and CDR2 is SNEGSKA (reference sequence). The CDR3 is CSASLRGRNEQFF. The CDR3, as DNA: TGCAGTGCTAGCCTCAGGGGGAGGAATGAGCAGTTCTTC.

In the case of this clonotype: A read error may explain this, as a much larger clone is one base away. V gene TRBV12-3 or TRBV12-4 combines with J gene TRBJ2-3; perhaps TRBD1 as D (5 bases). The J call could be wrong; TRBJ1-1 is a better fit for the DNA end. This CDR3 comprises 15 residues. In DNA form, the CDR3 reads TGTGCCAGCAGTCTTGAGGGGTTGCGGCACACTGAAGCTTTCTTT. This sequence encodes CASSLEGLRHTEAFF.

In this sample, this clonotype turned up many times. The V and J genes are TRBV28 and TRBJ1-5; D possibly corresponds to TRBD1 (6 bases). The CDR3 has 17 amino acids. The germline gives CDR1 MDHEN, CDR2 SYDVKM. V lost 8 bases and J 6 bases, leaving 26 bases between the germline ends. As DNA, the CDR3 is TGTGCCAGCGCTCAACCCTTGGGGGGGGCTTTCGGTCAGCCCCAGCATTTT. This gives the protein CASAQPLGGAFGQPQHF. The whole variable domain, remainder taken from reference TRBV28 and TRBJ1-5, is DVKVTQSSRYLVKRTGEKVFLECVQDMDHENMFWYRQDPGLGLRLIYFSYDVKMKEKGDIPEGYSVSREKKERFSLILESASTNQTSMYLCASAQPLGGAFGQPQHFGDGTRLSIL.

This clonotype has at least ten counts. The rearrangement links TRBV20-1 to TRBJ2-5; D is ambiguous. In germline, CDR1 is DFQATT, CDR2 SNEGSKA (reference sequence). Trimming pared 6 bases from V and 1 base from J, leaving 15 bases between. The CDR3 runs 14 residues. The CDR3 DNA sequence: TGCAGTGCGGGTGACTCGAACCTCCAAGAGACCCAGTACTTC. It translates to CSAGDSNLQETQYF.

For this clonotype: Just one base apart from a much larger clone, this may be a read error. V gene TRBV20-1 combines with J gene TRBJ1-1; D is ambiguous. The CDR3 is made up of 15 amino acids. Germline CDR1 is DFQATT and CDR2 is SNEGSKA (reference sequence). The V end was cut by 0 bases, the J end by 5 bases, with 16 bases between. CDR3 sequence (DNA): TGCAGTGCTAGAGACCCGCTCCGGAGGTATACTGAAGCTTTCTTT. Translated: CSARDPLRRYTEAFF.

This chain links TRBV11-2 with TRBJ1-1, with D unclear. CDR3 length: 13 amino acids. Trimming pared 6 bases from V and 2 bases from J, leaving 10 bases between. Germline V gene sequence: CDR1 SGHAT, CDR2 FQNNGV. The CDR3 DNA is TGTGCCAGCAGGCAGGAACAAAACACTGAAGCTTTCTTT. Amino acid sequence: CASRQEQNTEAFF. Full variable domain (outside the CDR3, taken from reference TRBV11-2 and TRBJ1-1): EAGVAQSPRYKIIEKRQSVAFWCNPISGHATLYWYQQILGQGPKLLIQFQNNGVVDDSQLPKDRFSAERLKGVDSTLKIQPAKLEDSAVYLCASRQEQNTEAFFGQGTRLTVV.